The subject of this entry is one TCR beta chain. Germline V gene lookup returns CDR1 MGHRA and CDR2 YSYEKL. V was pared by 0 bases and J by 3 bases, with 7 bases of the junction left unmatched. This CDR3 is 17 amino acids long. In the original analysis: Amplifying reference gene primers gave estimates of nucleated cell counts. Only in-frame clones appear in the TCRdb table, and some are missing; sequencing was by immunoSEQ multiplex PCR. Clonal size and the V and J genes are those of that table, whereas D and trimming came from the DNA. Of fewer than 150,000 clones listed, around 80% are singletons. This sample was taken from a study of blood T cell repertoires in COVID-19. Study in general: The samples span acute and convalescent COVID-19 from the United States, Italy and Spain. From T cells, B-cell-depleted T cells, or PBMCs came the material, which was cDNA or gDNA.

The sequence derives from a woman aged 80 or over in a cohort sampled during active or convalescent COVID-19. V gene TRBV4-1 combines with J gene TRBJ2-1, with 8 bases lining up with TRBD1. The sequencing sample was made of peripheral blood. As DNA, the CDR3 is TGCGCCAGCAGCCAAGAACCGGGACAGGTAAACTACAATGAGCAGTTCTTC. It yields the protein CASSQEPGQVNYNEQFF.